This is a list of T cell receptor beta chains from one sample in a study of a mutant IDH1 vaccine in newly diagnosed glioma. Using immunoSEQ multiplex PCR, the repertoire was profiled, and TCRdb retains in-frame clones only, with some absent. This table has about 33,000 clones, 80% to 90% appearing once. Sequencing was performed on PBMCs, taken from a glioma patient treated with radiotherapy, temozolomide or both. These receptor sequences come from a woman aged 40 to 50 with glioma. CDR3s include the opening cysteine and the closing phenylalanine or tryptophan. The order of the fields is D gene, clone size, J gene, V gene, CDR3 DNA, CDR3 protein. D genes are given only for firm matches. Clone size appears in some rows only: once, few, many, or a class for an expanded clone.

d_gene: .
abundance: .
j_gene: TRBJ2-3
v_gene: TRBV6-1
CDR3nt: TGTGCCAGCAGTGAAGGGGGAGGGGGCGCAGATACGCAGTATTTT
CDR3aa: CASSEGGGGADTQYF

d_gene: TRBD2
abundance: .
j_gene: TRBJ2-7
v_gene: TRBV15
CDR3nt: TGTGCCACCAGCAGAGATATGGCGGGAGAGGAGCAGTACTTC
CDR3aa: CATSRDMAGEEQYF

d_gene: TRBD1
abundance: .
j_gene: TRBJ1-2
v_gene: TRBV25-1
CDR3nt: TGTGCCAGCAGTTTCACAGGGGGCGCTTTGAGCTACACCTTC
CDR3aa: CASSFTGGALSYTF

d_gene: .
abundance: .
j_gene: TRBJ1-1
v_gene: TRBV2
CDR3nt: TGTGCCAGCAGTGTCCGCGCAAGTCTCACTGAAGCTTTCTTT
CDR3aa: CASSVRASLTEAFF

d_gene: TRBD1
abundance: .
j_gene: TRBJ1-2
v_gene: TRBV6-6
CDR3nt: TGTGCCAGCAGTCCCCGACAGGGGGCGCCCTATGGCTACACCTTC
CDR3aa: CASSPRQGAPYGYTF

d_gene: .
abundance: .
j_gene: TRBJ2-1
v_gene: TRBV18
CDR3nt: TGTGCCAGCTCACAGGGACGTTCCCCCAATGAGCAGTTCTTC
CDR3aa: CASSQGRSPNEQFF

d_gene: .
abundance: medium-sized
j_gene: TRBJ2-5
v_gene: TRBV6-5
CDR3nt: TGTGCCAGCAGTTACTCCCCCGAGGGCAAAGAGACCCAGTACTTC
CDR3aa: CASSYSPEGKETQYF

d_gene: .
abundance: .
j_gene: TRBJ1-2
v_gene: TRBV6-1
CDR3nt: TGTGCCAGCAGCTTGATCATCCGGGACAACTATGGCTACACCTTC
CDR3aa: CASSLIIRDNYGYTF

d_gene: .
abundance: .
j_gene: TRBJ1-5
v_gene: TRBV28
CDR3nt: TGTGCCAGCAGTTTAAGTCGGCAAGCACGGCAGCCCCAGCATTTT
CDR3aa: CASSLSRQARQPQHF

d_gene: .
abundance: .
j_gene: TRBJ1-5
v_gene: TRBV25-1
CDR3nt: TGTGCCAGCAGTTGGGGTGGAGATCAGCCCCAGCATTTT
CDR3aa: CASSWGGDQPQHF

d_gene: .
abundance: .
j_gene: TRBJ1-4
v_gene: TRBV7-9
CDR3nt: TGTGCCAGCAGCTTAGCGCTGGGTGAAAAACTGTTTTTT
CDR3aa: CASSLALGEKLFF

d_gene: .
abundance: once
j_gene: TRBJ2-7
v_gene: TRBV2
CDR3nt: TGTGCCAGCAGTGAAGGGGGGTACGAGCAGTACTTC
CDR3aa: CASSEGGYEQYF

d_gene: .
abundance: few
j_gene: TRBJ1-1
v_gene: TRBV4-1
CDR3nt: TGCGCCAGCAGCCGGTTCGGGACACAAGGGGACACTGAAGCTTTCTTT
CDR3aa: CASSRFGTQGDTEAFF

d_gene: TRBD1
abundance: .
j_gene: TRBJ2-2
v_gene: TRBV5-4
CDR3nt: TGTGCCAGCAGCTTGGTTCAGGGGGTCGACGGGGAGCTGTTTTTT
CDR3aa: CASSLVQGVDGELFF

d_gene: .
abundance: .
j_gene: TRBJ2-3
v_gene: TRBV27
CDR3nt: TGTGCCAGCAGTCAAGGGGCCCGCACAGATACGCAGTATTTT
CDR3aa: CASSQGARTDTQYF

d_gene: TRBD2
abundance: .
j_gene: TRBJ2-1
v_gene: TRBV4-1
CDR3nt: TGCGCCAGCAGCCAAGACTCTGCGGGAGTCTACAATGAGCAGTTCTTC
CDR3aa: CASSQDSAGVYNEQFF

d_gene: .
abundance: .
j_gene: TRBJ2-2
v_gene: TRBV15
CDR3nt: TGTGCCACCAGCAGAGGGGGAGTAGCGATTTACACCGGGGAGCTGTTTTTT
CDR3aa: CATSRGGVAIYTGELFF

d_gene: .
abundance: .
j_gene: TRBJ1-2
v_gene: TRBV6-6
CDR3nt: TGTGCCAGCAGTTACTCCCTACCCCCGGGGAACTATGGCTACACCTTC
CDR3aa: CASSYSLPPGNYGYTF

d_gene: .
abundance: once
j_gene: TRBJ2-2
v_gene: TRBV19
CDR3nt: TGTGCAACTCGGGCCGGGGAGCTGTTTTTT
CDR3aa: CATRAGELFF

d_gene: TRBD2
abundance: .
j_gene: TRBJ2-5
v_gene: TRBV7-9
CDR3nt: TGTGCCAGCAGCTTCCGGGGGGGACCACGAGAGACCCAGTACTTC
CDR3aa: CASSFRGGPRETQYF

d_gene: .
abundance: .
j_gene: TRBJ2-1
v_gene: TRBV7-9
CDR3nt: TGTGCCAGCAGCTATGGGGGCAATGAGCAGTTCTTC
CDR3aa: CASSYGGNEQFF

d_gene: TRBD1
abundance: .
j_gene: TRBJ2-6
v_gene: TRBV7-6
CDR3nt: TGTGCCAGCAGCCCCGGGACAGGGGGCGCTGGGGCCAACGTCCTGACTTTC
CDR3aa: CASSPGTGGAGANVLTF

d_gene: TRBD2
abundance: .
j_gene: TRBJ2-1
v_gene: TRBV5-1
CDR3nt: TGCGCCAGCAGCTTGGCTCCGCAGGGGGCCCTAGCGGGAGGGCCGAATGAGCAGTTCTTC
CDR3aa: CASSLAPQGALAGGPNEQFF

d_gene: TRBD1
abundance: .
j_gene: TRBJ1-2
v_gene: TRBV14
CDR3nt: TGTGCCAGCAGTCTCGGACAGGAGCAATTCTATGGCTACACCTTC
CDR3aa: CASSLGQEQFYGYTF

d_gene: TRBD1
abundance: .
j_gene: TRBJ2-2
v_gene: TRBV10-2
CDR3nt: TGCGCCAGCAGGACAGGGTGGGCCGGGGAGCTGTTTTTT
CDR3aa: CASRTGWAGELFF

d_gene: .
abundance: .
j_gene: TRBJ1-1
v_gene: TRBV5-4
CDR3nt: TGTGCCAGCAGCTTTAGTGGGACCACTGAAGCTTTCTTT
CDR3aa: CASSFSGTTEAFF

d_gene: TRBD1
abundance: .
j_gene: TRBJ1-4
v_gene: TRBV5-1
CDR3nt: TGCGCCAGCAGCTGGGGACAGGGTAGTGAAAAACTGTTTTTT
CDR3aa: CASSWGQGSEKLFF

d_gene: TRBD1
abundance: .
j_gene: TRBJ2-7
v_gene: TRBV6-5
CDR3nt: TGTGCCAGCAGCCCTCCGGGACAGGCCTACGAGCAGTACTTC
CDR3aa: CASSPPGQAYEQYF

d_gene: .
abundance: .
j_gene: TRBJ2-7
v_gene: TRBV14
CDR3nt: TGTGCCAGCAGGCGTACGGGGGAATCCTACGAGCAGTACTTC
CDR3aa: CASRRTGESYEQYF

d_gene: TRBD1
abundance: .
j_gene: TRBJ1-1
v_gene: TRBV7-8
CDR3nt: TGTGCCAGCAGCTCAGGGGGGACGGGAGCCACTGAAGCTTTCTTT
CDR3aa: CASSSGGTGATEAFF

d_gene: TRBD1
abundance: .
j_gene: TRBJ1-1
v_gene: TRBV13
CDR3nt: TGTGCCAGCAGCTTAGGCCTGTATGGGCCAGGGGGGGTCACTGAAGCTTTCTTT
CDR3aa: CASSLGLYGPGGVTEAFF

d_gene: TRBD2
abundance: once
j_gene: TRBJ2-1
v_gene: TRBV9
CDR3nt: TGTGCCAGCAGCGTACGTGGCGGGAGCGATGAGCAGTTCTTC
CDR3aa: CASSVRGGSDEQFF